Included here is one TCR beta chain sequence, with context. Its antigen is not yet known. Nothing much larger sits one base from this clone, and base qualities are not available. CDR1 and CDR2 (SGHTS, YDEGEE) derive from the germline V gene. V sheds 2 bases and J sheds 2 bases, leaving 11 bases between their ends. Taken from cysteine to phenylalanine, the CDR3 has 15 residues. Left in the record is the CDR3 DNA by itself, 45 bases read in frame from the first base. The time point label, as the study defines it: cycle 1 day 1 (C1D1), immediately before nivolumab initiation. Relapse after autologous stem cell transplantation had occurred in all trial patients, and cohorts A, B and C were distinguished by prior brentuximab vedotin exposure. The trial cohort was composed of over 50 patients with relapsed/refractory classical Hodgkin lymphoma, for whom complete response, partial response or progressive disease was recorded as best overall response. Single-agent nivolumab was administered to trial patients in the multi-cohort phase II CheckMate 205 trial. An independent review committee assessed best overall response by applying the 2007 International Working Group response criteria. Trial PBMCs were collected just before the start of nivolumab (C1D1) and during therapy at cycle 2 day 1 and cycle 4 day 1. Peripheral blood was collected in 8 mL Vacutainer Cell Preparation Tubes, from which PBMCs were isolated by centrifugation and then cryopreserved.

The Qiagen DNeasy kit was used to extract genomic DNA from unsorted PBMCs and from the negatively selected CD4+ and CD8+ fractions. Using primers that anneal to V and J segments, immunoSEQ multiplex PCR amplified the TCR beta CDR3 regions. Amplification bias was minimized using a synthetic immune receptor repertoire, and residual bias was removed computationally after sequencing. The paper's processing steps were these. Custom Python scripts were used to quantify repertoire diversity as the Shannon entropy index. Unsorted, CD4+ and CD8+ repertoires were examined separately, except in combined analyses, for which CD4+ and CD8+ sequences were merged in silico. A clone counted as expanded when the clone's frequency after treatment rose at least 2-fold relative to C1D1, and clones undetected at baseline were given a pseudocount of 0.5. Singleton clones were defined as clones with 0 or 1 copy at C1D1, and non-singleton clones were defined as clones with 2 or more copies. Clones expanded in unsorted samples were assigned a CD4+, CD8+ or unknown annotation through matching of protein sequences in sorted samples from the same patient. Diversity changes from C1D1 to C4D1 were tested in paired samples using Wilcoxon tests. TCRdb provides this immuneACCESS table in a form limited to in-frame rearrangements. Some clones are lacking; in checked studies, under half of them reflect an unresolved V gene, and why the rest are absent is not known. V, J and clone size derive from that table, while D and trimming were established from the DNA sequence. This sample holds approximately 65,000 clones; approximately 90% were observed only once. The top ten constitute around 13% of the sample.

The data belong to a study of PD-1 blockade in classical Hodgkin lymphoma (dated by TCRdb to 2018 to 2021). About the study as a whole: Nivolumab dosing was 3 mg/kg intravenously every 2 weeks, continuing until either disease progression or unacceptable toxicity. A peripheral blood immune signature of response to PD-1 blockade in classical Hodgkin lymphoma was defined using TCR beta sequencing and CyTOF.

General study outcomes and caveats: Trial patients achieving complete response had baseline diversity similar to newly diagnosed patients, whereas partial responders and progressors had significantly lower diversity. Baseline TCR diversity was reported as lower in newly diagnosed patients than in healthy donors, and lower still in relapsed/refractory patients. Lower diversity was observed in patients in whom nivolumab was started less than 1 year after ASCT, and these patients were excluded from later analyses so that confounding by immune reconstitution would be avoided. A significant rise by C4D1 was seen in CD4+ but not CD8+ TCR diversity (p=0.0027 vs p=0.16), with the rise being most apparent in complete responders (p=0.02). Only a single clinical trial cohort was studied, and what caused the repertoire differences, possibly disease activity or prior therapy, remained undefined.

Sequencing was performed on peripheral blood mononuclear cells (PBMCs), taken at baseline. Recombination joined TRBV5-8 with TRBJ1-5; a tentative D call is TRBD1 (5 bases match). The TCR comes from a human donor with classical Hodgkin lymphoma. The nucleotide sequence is TGTGCCAGCAGCTTTAGGGGTACGGGCAATCAGCCCCAGCATTTT. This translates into CASSFRGTGNQPQHF.